This T cell receptor beta chain was sequenced during a study of shared clonotypes between healthy human individuals. Produced via immunoSEQ multiplex PCR; TCRdb's table is partial and in-frame only. The table has about 600,000 clones, more than 95% seen once; the top ten hold 0.057%. The receptor's source is a woman in her 30s in good health. The specimen was naive CD4+ T cells sorted from blood. Subset denoted: CD45RA+ positively selected.

The CDR3 is CAWSGWLHGGRDEQFF. CDR3 in DNA: TGTGCCTGGAGTGGCTGGCTCCACGGTGGTAGGGATGAGCAGTTCTTC. The chain couples TRBV30 to TRBJ2-1; no definite D call. Trimming shortened V by 1 base and J by 8 bases, and 21 bases separated the two germline ends. In germline, CDR1 is GTSNPN, CDR2 SVGIG (reference sequence). The CDR3 consists of 16 residues.